The 9 T cell receptor beta chains presented below share a single source sample, sequenced in a study of cytomegalovirus exposure and HLA in healthy donors. Primers: 60 Vbeta forward and 13 Jbeta reverse. Clones were read by immunoSEQ multiplex PCR, and TCRdb kept only the in-frame ones, dropping some. Counted here are about 120,000 clones, 50% to 65% occurring once; the ten biggest clones make up roughly 8.6%. The sequencing input was PBMCs. The receptors originated from a woman aged 35 to 49 in good health and CMV-seropositive.

V is TRBV5-6 and J is TRBJ2-3; 7 bases map to TRBD1. CDR1 and CDR2 (germline): SGHDT, YYEEEE. The length of the CDR3 is 13 residues. The ends lost 2 bases at V and 5 bases at J; junction bases unmatched: 2. In DNA, the CDR3 is TGTGCCAGCAGCTTATCAGGGGGAGATACGCAGTATTTT. Its protein is CASSLSGGDTQYF.

The genes are TRBV15 and TRBJ2-1; no firm D call. Germline CDR1 LNHNV, CDR2 YYDKDF (reference sequence). This CDR3 is built from 15 residues. Trimming left V 0 bases short and J 5 bases short, with 11 bases between. CDR3 nucleotides: TGTGCCACCAGCAGAGAGGCGAACAGAGACAATGAGCAGTTCTTC. Protein product: CATSREANRDNEQFF.

The chain couples TRBV25-1 to TRBJ1-3, with D uncertain. Germline CDR1 MGHDK, CDR2 SYGVNS. Trimming took 0 bases from V and 0 from J, leaving 6 bases between them. The CDR3 runs 15 residues. The DNA of the CDR3 is TGTGCCAGCAGTGAATATCGAGGCTCTGGAAACACCATATATTTT. Translating gives CASSEYRGSGNTIYF. The entire variable domain, with the rest obtained from reference TRBV25-1 and TRBJ1-3, is as follows: EADIYQTPRYLVIGTGKKITLECSQTMGHDKMYWYQQDPGMELHLIHYSYGVNSTEKGDLSSESTVSRIRTEHFPLTLESARPSHTSQYLCASSEYRGSGNTIYFGEGSWLTVV.

Only a few counts were recorded for this clone. This chain uses TRBV5-6 with TRBJ2-1; tentatively, D is TRBD1 (6 bases). Germline CDR1 SGHDT, CDR2 YYEEEE. The V gene lost 1 base and the J gene lost 5 bases, with 13 bases spanning the gap. The length of the CDR3 is 15 residues. CDR3: CASSLTGYLNNEQFF. CDR3 in DNA: TGTGCCAGCAGCTTGACAGGGTACCTGAACAATGAGCAGTTCTTC.

The rearrangement uses TRBV19 and TRBJ2-1; D uncertain. The germline gives CDR1 LNHDA, CDR2 SQIVND (reference sequence). V was cut by 5 bases and J by 0 bases, with 11 bases left in between. CDR3 length equals 15 residues. The DNA of the CDR3 is TGTGCCAGTAGTCCGATCTTCAGCTCCTACAATGAGCAGTTCTTC. Protein sequence: CASSPIFSSYNEQFF.

This clone was counted between two and nine times. J is TRBJ2-7 and V is TRBV27; no definite D call. Germline V CDR1 and CDR2: MNHEY, SMNVEV (reference sequence). This CDR3 has 13 amino acids. Between the trimmed V and J ends, which lost 3 bases and 0 bases, there was a span of 6 bases. The CDR3 sequence is CASSFSLSYEQYF. CDR3 in DNA: TGTGCCAGCAGTTTTTCCCTCTCCTACGAGCAGTACTTC.

The chain joins TRBV4-1 to TRBJ2-7; perhaps TRBD1 as D (5 bases). Germline V gives CDR1 MGHRA, CDR2 YSYEKL. The V and J ends lost 5 bases and 3 bases respectively, with 14 bases between them. CDR3 length equals 14 residues. The CDR3 DNA reads as TGCGCCAGCAGCAAATCCCTCACAGGCTACGAGCAGTACTTC. It specifies CASSKSLTGYEQYF.

The J gene is TRBJ2-7, the V gene TRBV7-8; D gene uncertain. CDR3 length equals 15 residues. Germline loops: CDR1 SGHVS, CDR2 FQNEAQ. V shed 1 base and J shed 8 bases, with 18 bases lying between them. The CDR3 DNA follows: TGTGCCAGCAGCTTAGTCCCAGTGGCTTTTCTCAAGCAGTACTTC. This encodes CASSLVPVAFLKQYF.

This chain links TRBV9 with TRBJ2-1, with D tentatively TRBD2 (6 bases). Germline CDR1 SGDLS, CDR2 YYNGEE. The CDR3 length is 16 residues. With 0 bases removed from V and 6 bases from J, the gap between germline ends came to 16 bases. CDR3 sequence reads: CASSVAPQAGPNEQFF. In nucleotides, the CDR3 is TGTGCCAGCAGCGTAGCCCCTCAAGCGGGTCCCAATGAGCAGTTCTTC.